This TCR beta chain was sequenced in a study of identical twins. No donor was unhealthy or non-Caucasian. This clonotype was seen only a few times. This CDR3 is 16 amino acids long. The V gene end was trimmed by 0 bases and the J gene end by 4 bases; junction bases not matched to a gene: 4. Germline lookup yields CDR1 LNHNV and CDR2 YYDKDF (reference sequence). TCRdb re-analysed the 5' RACE reads in MiXCR, keeping a single row per CDR3 protein. This sample has hundreds of thousands of distinct CDR3 sequences, with 12% found just once. This same sample was also part of a study on yellow fever vaccine responses in identical twins.

The J gene is TRBJ2-3, the V gene TRBV15, with TRBD1 matching over 10 bases. The receptor comes from a woman between 18 and 29 years old in good health. The sequenced material came from PBMCs. The CDR3, as DNA: TGTGCCACCAGCAGAGAGGGACAGGGGTTCGCAGATACGCAGTATTTT. This codes for CATSREGQGFADTQYF.